This TCR beta chain derives from a study of blood T cell repertoires in COVID-19. TCRdb keeps only in-frame clones here, not all; method: immunoSEQ multiplex PCR. The sample has some 200,000 clones, roughly 86% seen once; the top ten hold 9% to 12%. Germline CDR1 is SQVTM and CDR2 is ANQGSEA. This CDR3 contains 15 residues. V was shortened by 7 bases and J by 1 base, with 20 bases between the two germline ends. Sequencing used PBMCs or T cells enriched from blood (not recorded which). The chain couples TRBV29-1 to TRBJ2-7, with D tentatively TRBD1 (6 bases). The receptor's source is a man in his late teens or twenties with acute COVID-19. Here the CDR3 reads CSAKQGPADSYEQYF. DNA for the CDR3: TGCAGCGCCAAACAGGGACCCGCGGATTCCTACGAGCAGTACTTC.